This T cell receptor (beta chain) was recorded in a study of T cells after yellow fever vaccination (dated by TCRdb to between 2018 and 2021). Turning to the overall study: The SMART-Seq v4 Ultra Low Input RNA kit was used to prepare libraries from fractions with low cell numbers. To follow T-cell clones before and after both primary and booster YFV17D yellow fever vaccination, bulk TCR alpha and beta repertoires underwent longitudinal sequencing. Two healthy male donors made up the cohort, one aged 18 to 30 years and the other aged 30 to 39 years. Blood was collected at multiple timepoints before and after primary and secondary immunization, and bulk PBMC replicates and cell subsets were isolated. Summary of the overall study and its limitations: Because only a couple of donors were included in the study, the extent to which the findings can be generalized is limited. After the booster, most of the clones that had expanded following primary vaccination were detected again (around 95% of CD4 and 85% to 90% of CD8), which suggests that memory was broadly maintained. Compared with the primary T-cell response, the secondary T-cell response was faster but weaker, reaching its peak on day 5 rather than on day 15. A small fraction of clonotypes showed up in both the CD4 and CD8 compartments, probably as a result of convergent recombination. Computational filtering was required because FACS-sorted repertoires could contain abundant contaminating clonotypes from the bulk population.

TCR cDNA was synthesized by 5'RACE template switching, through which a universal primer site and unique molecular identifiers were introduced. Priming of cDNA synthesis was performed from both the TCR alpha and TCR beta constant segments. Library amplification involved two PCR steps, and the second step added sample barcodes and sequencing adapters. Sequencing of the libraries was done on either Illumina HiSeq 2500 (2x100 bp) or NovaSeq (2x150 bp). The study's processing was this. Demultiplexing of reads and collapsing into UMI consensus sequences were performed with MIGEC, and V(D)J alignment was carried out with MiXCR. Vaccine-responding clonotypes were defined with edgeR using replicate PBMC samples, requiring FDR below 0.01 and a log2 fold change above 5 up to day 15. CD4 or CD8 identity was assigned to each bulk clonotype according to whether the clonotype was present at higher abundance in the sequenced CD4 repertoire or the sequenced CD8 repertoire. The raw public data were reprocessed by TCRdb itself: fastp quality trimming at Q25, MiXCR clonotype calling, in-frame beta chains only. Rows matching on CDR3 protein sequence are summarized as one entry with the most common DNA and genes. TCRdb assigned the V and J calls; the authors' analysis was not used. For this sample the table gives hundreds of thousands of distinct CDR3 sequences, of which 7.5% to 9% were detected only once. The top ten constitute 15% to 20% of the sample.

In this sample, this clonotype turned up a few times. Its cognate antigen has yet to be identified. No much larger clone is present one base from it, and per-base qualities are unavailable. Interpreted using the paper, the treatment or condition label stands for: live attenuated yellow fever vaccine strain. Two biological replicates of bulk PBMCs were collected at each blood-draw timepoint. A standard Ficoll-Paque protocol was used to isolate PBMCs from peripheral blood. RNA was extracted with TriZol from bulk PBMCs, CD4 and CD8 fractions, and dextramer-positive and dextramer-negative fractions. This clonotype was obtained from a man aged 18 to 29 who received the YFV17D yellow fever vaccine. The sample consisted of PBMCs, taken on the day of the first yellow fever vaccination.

The DNA reads TGTGCCAGCAGCCTCGTATACGAGGGTCGCTACGAGCAGTACTTC. Its product reads: CASSLVYEGRYEQYF. The chain uses TRBV7-2 and TRBJ2-7, with TRBD2 tentatively as D gene (5 bases match). The junction carries 17 bases between V and J, which are trimmed by 5 bases and 3 bases respectively. In the germline V gene, CDR1 corresponds to SGHTA and CDR2 to FQGNSA. The CDR3 sequence holds 15 residues, the cysteine and phenylalanine included. Only CDR3 DNA is held: 45 bases, read in frame from base 1.